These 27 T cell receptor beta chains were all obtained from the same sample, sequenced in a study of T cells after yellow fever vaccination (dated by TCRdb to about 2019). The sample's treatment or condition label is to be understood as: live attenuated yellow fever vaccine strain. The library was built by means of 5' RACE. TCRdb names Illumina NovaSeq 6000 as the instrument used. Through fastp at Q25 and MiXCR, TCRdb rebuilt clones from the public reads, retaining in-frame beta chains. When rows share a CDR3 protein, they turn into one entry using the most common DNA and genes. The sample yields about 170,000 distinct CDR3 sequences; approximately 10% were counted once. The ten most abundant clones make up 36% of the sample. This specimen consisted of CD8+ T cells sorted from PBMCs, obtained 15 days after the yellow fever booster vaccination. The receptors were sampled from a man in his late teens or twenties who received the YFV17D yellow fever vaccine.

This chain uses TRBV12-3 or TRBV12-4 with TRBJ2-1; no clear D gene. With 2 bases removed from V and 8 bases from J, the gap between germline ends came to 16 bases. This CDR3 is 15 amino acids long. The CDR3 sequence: CASSLLLDGGDEQFF. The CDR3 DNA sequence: TGTGCCAGCAGTTTATTATTGGACGGCGGCGATGAGCAGTTCTTC.

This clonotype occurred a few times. The CDR3 here is CASSTTGGSSYNSPLHF. DNA for the CDR3: TGTGCCAGCAGCACCACAGGGGGAAGCTCCTATAATTCACCCCTCCACTTT. V usage is TRBV7-6 and J usage is TRBJ1-6; 8 bases match TRBD1. The CDR3 extends over 17 amino acids. The J segment lost 0 bases and the V segment lost 5 bases, leaving 6 bases of the junction unmatched. Germline lookup yields CDR1 SGHVS and CDR2 FNYEAQ.

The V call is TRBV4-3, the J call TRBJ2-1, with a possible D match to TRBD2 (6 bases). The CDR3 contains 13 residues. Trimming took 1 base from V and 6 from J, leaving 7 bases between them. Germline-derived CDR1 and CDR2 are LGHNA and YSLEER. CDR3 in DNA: TGCGCCAGCAGCCAAGGCGGGGCCAATGAGCAGTTCTTC. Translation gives CASSQGGANEQFF.

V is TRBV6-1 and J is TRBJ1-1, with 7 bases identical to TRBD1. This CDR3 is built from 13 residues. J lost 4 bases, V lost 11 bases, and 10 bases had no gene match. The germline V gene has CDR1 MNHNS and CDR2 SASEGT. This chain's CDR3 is CAGNRGAGTEAFF. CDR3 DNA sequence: TGTGCCGGCAACAGGGGCGCGGGCACTGAAGCTTTCTTT.

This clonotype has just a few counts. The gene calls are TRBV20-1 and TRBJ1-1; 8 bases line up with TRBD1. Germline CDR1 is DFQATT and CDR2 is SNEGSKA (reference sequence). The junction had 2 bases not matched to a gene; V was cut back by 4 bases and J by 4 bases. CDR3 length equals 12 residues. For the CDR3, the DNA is TGCAGTGCTAACAGGGGGGGCACTGAAGCTTTCTTT. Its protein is CSANRGGTEAFF.

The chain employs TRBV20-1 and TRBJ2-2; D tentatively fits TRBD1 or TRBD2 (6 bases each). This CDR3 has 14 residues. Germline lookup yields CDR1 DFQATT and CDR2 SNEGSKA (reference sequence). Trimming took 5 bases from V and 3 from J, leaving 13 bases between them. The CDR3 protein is CSASRGRYTGELFF. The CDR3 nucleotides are TGCAGTGCTTCCCGGGGGCGATACACCGGGGAGCTGTTTTTT.

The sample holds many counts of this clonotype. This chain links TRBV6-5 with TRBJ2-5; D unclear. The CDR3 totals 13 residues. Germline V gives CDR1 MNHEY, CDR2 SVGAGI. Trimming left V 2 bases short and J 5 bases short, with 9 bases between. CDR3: CASSYGGVETQYF. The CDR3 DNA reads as TGTGCCAGCAGTTACGGTGGGGTTGAGACCCAGTACTTC.

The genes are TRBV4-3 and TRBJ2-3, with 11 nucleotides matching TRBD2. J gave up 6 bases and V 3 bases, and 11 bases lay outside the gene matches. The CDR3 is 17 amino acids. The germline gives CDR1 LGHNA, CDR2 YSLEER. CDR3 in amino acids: CASSHGLAGPFSDTQYF. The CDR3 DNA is TGCGCCAGCAGCCACGGACTAGCGGGTCCGTTCTCGGATACGCAGTATTTT.

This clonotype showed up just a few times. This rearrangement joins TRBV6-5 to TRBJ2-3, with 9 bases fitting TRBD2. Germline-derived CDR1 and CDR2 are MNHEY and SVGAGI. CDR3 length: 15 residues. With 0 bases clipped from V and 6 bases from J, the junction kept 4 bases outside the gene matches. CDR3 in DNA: TGTGCCAGCAGTTACTCGCGGGGGGGCCTCGATACGCAGTATTTT. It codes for CASSYSRGGLDTQYF.

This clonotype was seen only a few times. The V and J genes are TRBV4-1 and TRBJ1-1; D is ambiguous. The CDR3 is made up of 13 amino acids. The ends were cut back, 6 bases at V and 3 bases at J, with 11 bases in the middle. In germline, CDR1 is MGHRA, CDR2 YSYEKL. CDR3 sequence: CASRWLPDTEAFF. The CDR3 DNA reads TGCGCCAGCAGGTGGTTGCCGGACACTGAAGCTTTCTTT.

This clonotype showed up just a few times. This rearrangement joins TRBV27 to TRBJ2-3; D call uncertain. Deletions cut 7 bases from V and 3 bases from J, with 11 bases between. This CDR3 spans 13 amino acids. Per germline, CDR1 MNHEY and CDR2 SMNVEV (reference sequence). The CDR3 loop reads CASKTGLTDTQYF. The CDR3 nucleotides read TGTGCCAGCAAGACGGGTCTAACAGATACGCAGTATTTT.

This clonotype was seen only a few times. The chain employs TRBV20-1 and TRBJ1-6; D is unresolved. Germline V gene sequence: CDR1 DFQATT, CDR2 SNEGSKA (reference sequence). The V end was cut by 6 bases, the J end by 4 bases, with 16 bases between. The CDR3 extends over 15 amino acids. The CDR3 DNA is TGCAGTGCCCCATCCCCGGGCCGTTATAATTCACCCCTCCACTTT. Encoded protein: CSAPSPGRYNSPLHF.

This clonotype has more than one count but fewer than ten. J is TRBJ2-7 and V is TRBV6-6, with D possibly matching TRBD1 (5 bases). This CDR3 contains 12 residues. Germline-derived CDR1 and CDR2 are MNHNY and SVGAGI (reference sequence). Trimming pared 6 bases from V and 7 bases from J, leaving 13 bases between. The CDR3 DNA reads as TGTGCCAGCAGCCTTACCTCAGGGGAGCAGTACTTC. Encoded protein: CASSLTSGEQYF.

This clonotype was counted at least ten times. The CDR3 coding sequence is TGCGCCAGCAGCCAGGATCTCTACGAGCAGTACTTC. Residues: CASSQDLYEQYF. V and J are TRBV4-1 and TRBJ2-7; D gene unclear. V lost 3 bases, J lost 3 bases, and 6 bases lay in between. Germline V gene data show CDR1 as MGHRA and CDR2 as YSYEKL. The CDR3 spans 12 residues.

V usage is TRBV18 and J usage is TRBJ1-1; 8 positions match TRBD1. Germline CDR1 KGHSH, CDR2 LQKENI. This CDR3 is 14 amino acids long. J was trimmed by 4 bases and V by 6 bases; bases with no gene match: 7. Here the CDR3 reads CASSRQGTRTEAFF. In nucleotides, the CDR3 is TGTGCCAGCTCGCGACAGGGGACGCGCACTGAAGCTTTCTTT.

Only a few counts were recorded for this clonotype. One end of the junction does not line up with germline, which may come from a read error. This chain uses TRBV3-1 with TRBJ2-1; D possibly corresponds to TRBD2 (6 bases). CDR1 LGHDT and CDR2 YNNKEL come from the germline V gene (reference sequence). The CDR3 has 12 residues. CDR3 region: CASSQAGGERFF. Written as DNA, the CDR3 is TGTGCCAGCAGCCAAGCCGGAGGGGAGCGGTTCTTC.

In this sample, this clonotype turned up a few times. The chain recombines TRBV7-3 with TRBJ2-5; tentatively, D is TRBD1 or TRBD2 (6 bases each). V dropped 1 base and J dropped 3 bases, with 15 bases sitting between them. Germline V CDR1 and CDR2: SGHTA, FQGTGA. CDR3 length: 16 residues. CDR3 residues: CASSLIGGGIEETQYF. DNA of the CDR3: TGTGCCAGCAGCTTAATTGGAGGGGGGATAGAAGAGACCCAGTACTTC.

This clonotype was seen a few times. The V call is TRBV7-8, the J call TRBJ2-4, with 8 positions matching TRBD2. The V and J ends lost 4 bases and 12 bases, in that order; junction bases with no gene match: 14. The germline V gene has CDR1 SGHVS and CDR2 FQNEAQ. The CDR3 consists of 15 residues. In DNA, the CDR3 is TGTGCCAGCAGCTCAGTTCGGGGGGGCGTCTTCTCTCAGTACTTC. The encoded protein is CASSSVRGGVFSQYF.

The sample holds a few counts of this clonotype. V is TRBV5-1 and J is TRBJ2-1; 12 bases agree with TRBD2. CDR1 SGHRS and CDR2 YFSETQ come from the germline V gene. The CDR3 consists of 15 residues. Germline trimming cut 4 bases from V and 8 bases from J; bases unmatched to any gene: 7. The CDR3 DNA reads TGCGCCAGCAGCCCGGCTAGCGGGGGGGCATATGAGCAGTTCTTC. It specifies CASSPASGGAYEQFF.

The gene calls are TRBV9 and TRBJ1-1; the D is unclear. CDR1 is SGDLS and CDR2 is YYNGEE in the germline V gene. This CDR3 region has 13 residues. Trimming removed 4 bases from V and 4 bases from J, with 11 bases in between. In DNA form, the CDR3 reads TGTGCCAGCAGCCCCCCATTGAGCACTGAAGCTTTCTTT. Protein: CASSPPLSTEAFF.

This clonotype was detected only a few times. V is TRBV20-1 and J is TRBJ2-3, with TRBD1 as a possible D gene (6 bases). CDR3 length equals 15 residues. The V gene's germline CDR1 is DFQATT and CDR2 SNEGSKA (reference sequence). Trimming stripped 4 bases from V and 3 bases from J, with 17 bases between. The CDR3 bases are TGCAGTGCTAAGAGCCTCCTCAGGGGTACAGATACGCAGTATTTT. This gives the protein CSAKSLLRGTDTQYF.

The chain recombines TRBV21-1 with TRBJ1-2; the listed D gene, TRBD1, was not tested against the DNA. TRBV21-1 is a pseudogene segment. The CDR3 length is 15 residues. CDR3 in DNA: TGTGCCAGCAGCAATCTGCGCCGGGACAGGGATGGCTACACCTTC. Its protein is CASSNLRRDRDGYTF.

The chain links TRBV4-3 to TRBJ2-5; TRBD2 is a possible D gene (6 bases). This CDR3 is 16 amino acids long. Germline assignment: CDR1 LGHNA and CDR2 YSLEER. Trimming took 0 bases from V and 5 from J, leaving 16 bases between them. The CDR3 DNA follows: TGCGCCAGCAGCCAAGATTCTATGGGGGGAGGTGAGACCCAGTACTTC. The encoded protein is CASSQDSMGGGETQYF.

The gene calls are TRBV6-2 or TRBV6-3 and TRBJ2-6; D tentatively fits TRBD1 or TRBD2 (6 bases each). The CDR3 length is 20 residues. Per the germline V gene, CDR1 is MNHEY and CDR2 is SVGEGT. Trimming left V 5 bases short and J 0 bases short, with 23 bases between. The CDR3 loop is CASSTSLTGASPSGANVLTF. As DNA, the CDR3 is TGTGCCAGCAGTACCTCGCTAACGGGGGCCTCCCCCTCTGGGGCCAACGTCCTGACTTTC.

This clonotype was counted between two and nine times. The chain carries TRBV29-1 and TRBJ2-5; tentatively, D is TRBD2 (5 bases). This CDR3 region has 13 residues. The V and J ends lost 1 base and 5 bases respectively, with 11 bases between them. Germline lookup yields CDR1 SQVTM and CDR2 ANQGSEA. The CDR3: CSVEGEGWETQYF. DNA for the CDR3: TGCAGCGTTGAAGGAGAGGGATGGGAGACCCAGTACTTC.

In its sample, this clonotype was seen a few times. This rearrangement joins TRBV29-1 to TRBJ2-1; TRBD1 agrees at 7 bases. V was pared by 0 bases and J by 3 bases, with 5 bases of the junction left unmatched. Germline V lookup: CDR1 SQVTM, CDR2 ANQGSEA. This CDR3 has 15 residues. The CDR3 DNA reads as TGCAGCGTTGAAGAAAAGGACAGGTACTACAATGAGCAGTTCTTC. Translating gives CSVEEKDRYYNEQFF.

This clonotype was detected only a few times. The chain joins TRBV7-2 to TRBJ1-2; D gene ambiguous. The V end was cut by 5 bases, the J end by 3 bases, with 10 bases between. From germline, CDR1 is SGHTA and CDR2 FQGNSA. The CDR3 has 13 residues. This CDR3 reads CASSGVRHYGYTF. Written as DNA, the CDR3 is TGTGCCAGCAGCGGAGTGAGACACTATGGCTACACCTTC.